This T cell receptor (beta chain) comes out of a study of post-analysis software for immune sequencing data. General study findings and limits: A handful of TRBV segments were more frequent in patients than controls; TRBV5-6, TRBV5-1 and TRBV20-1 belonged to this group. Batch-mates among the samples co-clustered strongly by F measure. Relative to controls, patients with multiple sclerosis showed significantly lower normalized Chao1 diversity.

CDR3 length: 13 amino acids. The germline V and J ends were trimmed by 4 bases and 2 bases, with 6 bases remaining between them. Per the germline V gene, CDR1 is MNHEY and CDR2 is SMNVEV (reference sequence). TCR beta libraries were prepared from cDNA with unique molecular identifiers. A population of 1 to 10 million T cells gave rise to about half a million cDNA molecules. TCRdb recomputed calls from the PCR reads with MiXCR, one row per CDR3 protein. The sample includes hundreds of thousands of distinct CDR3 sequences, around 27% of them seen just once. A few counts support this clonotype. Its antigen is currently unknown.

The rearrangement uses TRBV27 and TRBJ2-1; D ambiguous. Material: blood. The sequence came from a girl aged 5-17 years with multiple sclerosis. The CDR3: CASSWRPYNEQFF. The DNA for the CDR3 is TGTGCCAGCAGTTGGAGACCCTACAATGAGCAGTTCTTC.